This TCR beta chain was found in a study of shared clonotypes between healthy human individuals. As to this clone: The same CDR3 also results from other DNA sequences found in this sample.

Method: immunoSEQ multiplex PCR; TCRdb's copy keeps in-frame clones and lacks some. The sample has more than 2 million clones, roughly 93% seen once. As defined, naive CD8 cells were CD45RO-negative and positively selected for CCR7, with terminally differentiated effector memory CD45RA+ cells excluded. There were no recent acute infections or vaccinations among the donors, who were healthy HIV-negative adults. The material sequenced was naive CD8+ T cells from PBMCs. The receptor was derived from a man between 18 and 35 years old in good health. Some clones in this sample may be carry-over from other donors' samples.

The CDR3 DNA reads as TGTGCCAGCAGCTTAGGAGGAATTAATGAGCAGTTCTTC. It is translated as CASSLGGINEQFF. The rearrangement joins TRBV7-9 to TRBJ2-1; no clear D gene. This CDR3 has 13 residues. Trimming took off 1 base at V and 7 bases at J, with 8 bases between the two ends. Germline V CDR1 and CDR2: SEHNR, FQNEAQ (reference sequence).